This T cell receptor (beta chain) was recovered during a study of T cell responses to AZD1222 COVID-19 vaccine. The CDR3 has 16 residues. Trimming shortened V by 2 bases and J by 4 bases, and 17 bases separated the two germline ends. CDR1 and CDR2 from the germline V gene are SGHAT and FQDESV (reference sequence). Study conclusions and caveats: Repertoire samples came only from after the peak T cell response.

Here immunoSEQ multiplex PCR was the method, and the copy in TCRdb shows in-frame clones only, minus some. The repertoire holds 150,000 to 200,000 clones, with 85% to 90% as singletons. In this sample, this clone turned up once. Its matching antigen is unknown. Sequenced here: peripheral blood, sampled on day 0 of AZD1222 vaccination. The sequence was obtained from an adult in good health. This chain connects TRBV11-1 to TRBJ1-1; the D gene is possibly TRBD1 (5 bases). CDR3 residues: CASSLNQGLSSTEAFF. The CDR3 DNA reads TGTGCCAGCAGCTTAAATCAGGGACTATCATCCACTGAAGCTTTCTTT.